This T cell receptor beta chain came from a study of CXCR3-negative and CXCR3-positive naive CD8 T cells. Across the whole study: A total of some 130 million TRB reads was generated, with about 1.5 +/- 0.3 million per library. Whole-study results and caveats: Naive cells with CXCR3 showed TRB CDR3s that were more hydrophobic than those in CXCR3-negative naive cells.

The CDR3 is 13 amino acids. Germline assignment: CDR1 DFQATT and CDR2 SNEGSKA (reference sequence). In preparing the TRB cDNA libraries, 5' RACE with UMI labels was used. From its re-call of the 5' RACE reads, TCRdb lists each CDR3 protein once, without DNA. This table holds about 150,000 distinct CDR3 sequences. Remarks on this clonotype: The target antigen is unknown.

The TCR originated in a human donor in good health. Some clones in this sample may be carry-over from other donors' samples. The V and J genes are TRBV20-1 and TRBJ1-4; TCRdb indicates TRBD1, and absent DNA this call remains unverified. The sample was naive CXCR3+ CD8+ T cells from blood. This sample's subset: CD45RO-CCR7+CD27+CD95- naive CD8+ T cells expressing CXCR3 (TNR3+). The chain's CDR3 is CSAKGPRSEKLFF.